The entry below gives a single T cell receptor beta chain sequence along with its context. Only in-frame clones appear in the TCRdb table, and some are missing; sequencing was by immunoSEQ multiplex PCR. This sample has a few hundred thousand clones; 88% occur once, and the top ten carry approximately 1%. The entry originates in a study of blood T cell repertoires in COVID-19. The study recruited people aged about 18 to 95 years across roughly 23 US areas. Germline assignment: CDR1 SEHNR and CDR2 FQNEAQ (reference sequence). V shed 1 base and J shed 4 bases, with 10 bases lying between them. The CDR3 is made up of 14 amino acids.

The sequence derives from a woman aged 25-40 years who had been exposed to COVID-19. The V and J genes are TRBV7-9 and TRBJ1-2; D gene ambiguous. The sample comprised PBMCs or T cells enriched from blood (not recorded which). The CDR3 protein is CASSLDGSGYGYTF. As DNA, the CDR3 is TGTGCCAGCAGCTTAGACGGGAGCGGCTATGGCTACACCTTC.